The subject of this entry is one T cell receptor (beta chain). The data originate from a study of T and B cells in COVID-19 patients. BIOMED2 TRB-A/B primer pools were used in multiplex TRB PCR. TCRdb recomputed calls from the multiplex PCR reads with MiXCR, one row per CDR3 protein. The repertoire has about 7,000 distinct CDR3 sequences, 20% to 25% of them found once; the top ten carry approximately 3.3%. CDR1 LNHDA and CDR2 SQIVND come from the germline V gene (reference sequence). This CDR3 is 16 amino acids long. The V and J ends lost 4 bases and 1 base, in that order; junction bases with no gene match: 8. Blood genomic DNA input for TRB amplification was roughly 220-500 ng.

The J gene is TRBJ2-3, the V gene TRBV19, with TRBD1 identical over 7 bases. This receptor was obtained from a human donor who had recovered from COVID-19. The sequenced sample was blood. The CDR3 here is CASSTQTGKGTDTQYF. The CDR3 coding sequence is TGTGCCAGTAGTACCCAGACAGGGAAGGGCACAGATACGCAGTATTTT.